This T cell receptor (beta chain) was found in a study of CD8+CD57+ T cells in acquired aplastic anemia. TCR beta VDJ and CDR3 profiling used genomic DNA as template. TCRdb re-analysed the reads in MiXCR, keeping a single row per CDR3 protein. The sample holds about 190,000 distinct CDR3 sequences, 48% seen once. There are 15 residues in the CDR3. V shed 0 bases and J 6 bases; nucleotides not matched to a gene: 8. Per the germline V gene, CDR1 is SGHRS and CDR2 is YFSETQ. For sequencing, patients were chosen who had shown expansion of CD8+CD57+ cells by flow cytometry. The TCR sequence derives from a human donor with aplastic anemia. The rearrangement joins TRBV5-1 to TRBJ2-7; 8 nucleotides match TRBD2. Sequencing was carried out using sorted CD4+, CD8+, or CD8+CD57+ T cells (not recorded which) from PBMCs. CDR3: CASSLGPAGASEQYF. The DNA for the CDR3 is TGCGCCAGCAGCTTGGGTCCAGCGGGAGCGAGCGAGCAGTACTTC.